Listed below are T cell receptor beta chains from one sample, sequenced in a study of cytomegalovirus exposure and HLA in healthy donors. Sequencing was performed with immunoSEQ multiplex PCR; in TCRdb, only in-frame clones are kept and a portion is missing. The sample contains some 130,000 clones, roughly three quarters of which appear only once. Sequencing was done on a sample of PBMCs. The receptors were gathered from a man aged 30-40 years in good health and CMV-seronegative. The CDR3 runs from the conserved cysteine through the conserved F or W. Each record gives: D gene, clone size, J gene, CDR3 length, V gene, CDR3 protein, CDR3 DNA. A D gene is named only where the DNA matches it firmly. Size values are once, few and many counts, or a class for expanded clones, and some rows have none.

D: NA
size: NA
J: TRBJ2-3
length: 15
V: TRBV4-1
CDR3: CASSPRKDGPDTQYF
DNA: TGCGCCAGCAGCCCGAGAAAGGATGGGCCAGATACGCAGTATTTT

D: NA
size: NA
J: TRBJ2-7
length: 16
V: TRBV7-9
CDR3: CASSLVGFETNYEQYF
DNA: TGTGCCAGCAGCTTAGTTGGCTTCGAGACTAACTACGAGCAGTACTTC

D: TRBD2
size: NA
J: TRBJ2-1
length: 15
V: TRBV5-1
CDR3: CASTLLAGLYNEQFF
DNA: TGCGCCAGCACCTTACTAGCGGGGCTCTACAATGAGCAGTTCTTC

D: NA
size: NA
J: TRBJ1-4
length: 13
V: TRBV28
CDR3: CASTPANGGKLFF
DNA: TGTGCCAGCACCCCAGCGAACGGGGGAAAACTGTTTTTT

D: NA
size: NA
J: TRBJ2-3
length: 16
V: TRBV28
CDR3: CASSLVQGLGRDTQYF
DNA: TGTGCCAGCAGTTTAGTACAGGGCCTGGGGAGAGATACGCAGTATTTT

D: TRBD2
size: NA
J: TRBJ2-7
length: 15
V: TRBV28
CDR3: CASSFTTSLTLEQYF
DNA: TGTGCCAGCAGTTTCACGACTAGCTTAACACTCGAGCAGTACTTC

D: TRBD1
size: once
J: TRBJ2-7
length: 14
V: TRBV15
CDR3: CATSSSTGSYEQYF
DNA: TGTGCCACCAGCAGCTCGACAGGGTCCTACGAGCAGTACTTC

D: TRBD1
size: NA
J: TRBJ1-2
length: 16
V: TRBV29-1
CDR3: CSVAGGQGASNYGYTF
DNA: TGCAGCGTTGCCGGGGGACAGGGGGCGTCTAACTATGGCTACACCTTC

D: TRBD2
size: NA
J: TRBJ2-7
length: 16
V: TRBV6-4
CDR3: CASSGWTSGFVYEQYF
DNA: TGTGCCAGCAGTGGCTGGACTAGCGGGTTTGTTTACGAGCAGTACTTC

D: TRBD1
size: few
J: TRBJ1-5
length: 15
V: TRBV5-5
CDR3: CASSLVEGADQPQHF
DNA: TGTGCCAGCAGCTTGGTGGAGGGGGCGGATCAGCCCCAGCATTTT

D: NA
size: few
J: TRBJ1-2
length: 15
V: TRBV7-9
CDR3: CASSLDLRPGDGYTF
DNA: TGTGCCAGCAGCTTAGATCTCCGTCCGGGGGATGGCTACACCTTC

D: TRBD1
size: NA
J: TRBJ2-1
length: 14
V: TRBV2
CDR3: CASSPRTGHNEQFF
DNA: TGTGCCAGCAGTCCTCGGACAGGGCACAATGAGCAGTTCTTC

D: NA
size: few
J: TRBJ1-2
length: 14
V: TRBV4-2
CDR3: CASSPPGTDYGYTF
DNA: TGTGCCAGCAGCCCGCCAGGAACGGACTATGGCTACACCTTC

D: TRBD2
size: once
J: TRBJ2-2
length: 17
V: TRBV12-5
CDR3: CASGPKLSGRTAGELFF
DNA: TGTGCTAGTGGCCCAAAGCTTAGCGGGAGAACCGCCGGGGAGCTGTTTTTT

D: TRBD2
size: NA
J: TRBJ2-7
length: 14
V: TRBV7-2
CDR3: CASSFGLAGYEQYF
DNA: TGTGCCAGCAGCTTCGGACTAGCCGGCTACGAGCAGTACTTC

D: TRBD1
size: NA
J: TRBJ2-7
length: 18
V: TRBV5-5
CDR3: CASSLELATGFGLYEQYF
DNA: TGTGCCAGCAGCTTGGAGCTGGCGACAGGGTTCGGTCTCTACGAGCAGTACTTC

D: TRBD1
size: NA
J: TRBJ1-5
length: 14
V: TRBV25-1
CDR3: CASSWGQVNQPQHF
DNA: TGTGCCAGCAGTTGGGGACAGGTCAATCAGCCCCAGCATTTT

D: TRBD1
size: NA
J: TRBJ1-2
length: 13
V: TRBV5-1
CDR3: CASSQDRAGGYTF
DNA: TGCGCCAGCAGTCAGGACAGGGCTGGAGGCTACACCTTC

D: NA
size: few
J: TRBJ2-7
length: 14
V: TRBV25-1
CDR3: CASSEALVPYEQYF
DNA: TGTGCCAGCAGTGAGGCGCTAGTTCCCTACGAGCAGTACTTC

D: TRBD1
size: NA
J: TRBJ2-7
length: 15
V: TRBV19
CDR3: CASSIKDRGRNEQYF
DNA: TGTGCCAGTAGTATAAAGGACAGGGGAAGAAACGAGCAGTACTTC

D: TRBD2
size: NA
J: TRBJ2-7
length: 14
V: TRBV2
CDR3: CASKESGTNYEQYF
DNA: TGTGCCAGCAAGGAAAGCGGGACCAATTACGAGCAGTACTTC

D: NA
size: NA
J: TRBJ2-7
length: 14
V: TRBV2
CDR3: CASSLAGAVYEQYF
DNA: TGTGCCAGCAGTCTGGCAGGGGCAGTCTACGAGCAGTACTTC